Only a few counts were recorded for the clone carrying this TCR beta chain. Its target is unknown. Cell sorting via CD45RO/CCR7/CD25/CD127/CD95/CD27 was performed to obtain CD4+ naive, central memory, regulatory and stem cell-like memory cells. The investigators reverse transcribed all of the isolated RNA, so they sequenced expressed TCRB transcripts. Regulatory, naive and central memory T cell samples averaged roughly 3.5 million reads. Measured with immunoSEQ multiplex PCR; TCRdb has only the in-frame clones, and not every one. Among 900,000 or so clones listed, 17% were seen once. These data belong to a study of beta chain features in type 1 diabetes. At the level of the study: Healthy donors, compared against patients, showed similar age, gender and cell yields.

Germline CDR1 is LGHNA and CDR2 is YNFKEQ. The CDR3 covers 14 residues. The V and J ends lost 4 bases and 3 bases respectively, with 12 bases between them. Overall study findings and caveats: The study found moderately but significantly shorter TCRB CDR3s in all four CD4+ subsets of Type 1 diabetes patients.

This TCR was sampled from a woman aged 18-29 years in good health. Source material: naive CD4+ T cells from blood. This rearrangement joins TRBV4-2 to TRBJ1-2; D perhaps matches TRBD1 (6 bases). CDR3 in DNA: TGTGCCAGCAGCCGTCAACAGGGTGACTATGGCTACACCTTC. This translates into CASSRQQGDYGYTF.